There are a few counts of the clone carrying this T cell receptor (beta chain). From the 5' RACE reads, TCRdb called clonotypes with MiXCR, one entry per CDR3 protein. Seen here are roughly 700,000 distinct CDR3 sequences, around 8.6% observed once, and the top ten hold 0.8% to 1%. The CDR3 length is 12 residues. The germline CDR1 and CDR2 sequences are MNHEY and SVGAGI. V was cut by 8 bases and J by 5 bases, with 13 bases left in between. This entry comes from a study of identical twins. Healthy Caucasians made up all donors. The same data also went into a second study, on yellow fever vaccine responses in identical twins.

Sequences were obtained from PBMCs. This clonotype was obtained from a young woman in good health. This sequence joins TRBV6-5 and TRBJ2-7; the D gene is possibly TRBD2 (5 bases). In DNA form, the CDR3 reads TGTGCCAGCGTCTCCGGACTTGACGAGCAGTACTTC. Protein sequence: CASVSGLDEQYF.